This TCR beta chain was recorded in a study of blood T cell repertoires in COVID-19. Assay used: immunoSEQ multiplex PCR; TCRdb lists only in-frame clones, some missing. The sample shows roughly 150,000 clones, around four fifths of them seen only once. The CDR3 is made up of 14 amino acids. Trimming took 0 bases from V and 2 from J, leaving 7 bases between them. Germline loops: CDR1 SGHRS, CDR2 YFSETQ. The sequence was collected from a man in his sixties who had recovered from COVID-19. The V and J genes are TRBV5-1 and TRBJ2-3, with a tentative D call TRBD1 (5 bases). Sequencing was done on a sample of peripheral blood. CDR3 in DNA: TGCGCCAGCAGCTTGGGACAGAACACAGATACGCAGTATTTT. This encodes CASSLGQNTDTQYF.